This T cell receptor beta chain originates from a study of T cells in Graves' hyperthyroidism and ophthalmopathy. Clinical symptoms, serum thyroxine, TRAb, thyroid ultrasound and orbital computed tomography informed diagnoses. The PBMCs were sourced from fresh peripheral blood (about 9.7 ml). Trimming removed 1 base from V and 4 bases from J, with 13 bases in between. The germline CDR1 and CDR2 sequences are GTSNPN and SVGIG (reference sequence). The CDR3 runs 14 residues. Amplified TCR beta CDR3 regions came from RNA transcripts. The HTBI primer set drove a first-round RT-PCR of the TCR CDR3. TCRdb processed the multiplex PCR reads anew with MiXCR; each CDR3 protein has one entry. The sample contains about 640,000 distinct CDR3 sequences, around 13% of which appear only once.

Sequencing was carried out using blood. This sequence originates from a woman in her fifties or sixties with Graves' ophthalmopathy. This chain joins TRBV30 and TRBJ1-2, with D possibly being TRBD1 (5 bases). For the CDR3, the DNA is TGTGCCTGGAGTGCCTTGGGGGGGAGCTATGGCTACACCTTC. This translates into CAWSALGGSYGYTF.